The 30 T cell receptor beta chains below come from one sample, sequenced in a study of CD8+ T cells in alopecia areata. Extracted RNA was reverse transcribed into cDNA, the sequencing template. Some clones are missing from TCRdb's copy, which holds only in-frame ones; the method was immunoSEQ multiplex PCR. The data contain roughly 250,000 clones, about two thirds of them singletons. The sequencing here drew on CD4+ T cells sorted from blood, taken at week 0. Receptor source: a human donor with alopecia areata.

V usage is TRBV27 and J usage is TRBJ1-5; D remains unclear. This CDR3 is built from 16 residues. The V end lost 4 bases, the J end lost 0 bases, and 13 bases lay between the germline ends. CDR1 and CDR2 (germline): MNHEY, SMNVEV (reference sequence). The CDR3 here is CASSSVGRNSNQPQHF. The CDR3 DNA reads TGTGCCAGCAGTTCGGTGGGCAGGAATAGCAATCAGCCCCAGCATTTT.

The chain recombines TRBV7-9 with TRBJ1-2; D remains ambiguous. The CDR3 extends over 14 amino acids. Germline CDR1 SEHNR, CDR2 FQNEAQ (reference sequence). V lost 1 base and J lost 2, with 8 bases in between. The CDR3 bases are TGTGCCAGCAGCTTAGGTGAAGGGAACTATGGCTACACCTTC. Translated, it gives CASSLGEGNYGYTF. The whole variable domain, remainder taken from reference TRBV7-9 and TRBJ1-2, is DTGVSQNPRHKITKRGQNVTFRCDPISEHNRLYWYRQTLGQGPEFLTYFQNEAQLEKSRLLSDRFSAERPKGSFSTLEIQRTEQGDSAMYLCASSLGEGNYGYTFGSGTRLTVV.

This clone was counted a single time. The chain carries TRBV5-1 and TRBJ1-3; D remains unclear. The V and J ends lost 1 base and 4 bases respectively, with 6 bases between them. CDR3 size: 13 residues. CDR1 and CDR2 from the germline V gene are SGHRS and YFSETQ. The CDR3 here is CASSLPQGNTIYF. DNA for the CDR3: TGCGCCAGCAGCTTGCCTCAAGGAAACACCATATATTTT.

The chain links TRBV6-5 to TRBJ2-7; a possible D gene is TRBD1 (6 bases). The V and J ends lost 11 bases and 0 bases respectively, with 14 bases between them. The CDR3 runs to 13 residues. Germline lookup yields CDR1 MNHEY and CDR2 SVGAGI. This chain's CDR3 is CAVQGRSSYEQYF. The CDR3 coding sequence is TGTGCCGTCCAGGGGCGGAGCTCCTACGAGCAGTACTTC.

The chain has TRBV7-3 and TRBJ2-3; 8 bases line up with TRBD2. CDR3 length: 14 residues. J lost 6 bases, V lost 5 bases, and 7 bases had no gene match. Germline V gives CDR1 SGHTA, CDR2 FQGTGA. CDR3: CASSPGGAMDTQYF. CDR3 nucleotide sequence: TGTGCCAGCAGCCCGGGAGGGGCCATGGATACGCAGTATTTT.

The chain carries TRBV6-1 and TRBJ1-5; D is uncertain. CDR1 MNHNS and CDR2 SASEGT come from the germline V gene. The CDR3 is 14 amino acids. V shed 5 bases and J shed 2 bases, with 10 bases lying between them. CDR3 nucleotide sequence: TGTGCCAGCAGTTCAGTCTTGGGCAATCAGCCCCAGCATTTT. This gives the protein CASSSVLGNQPQHF.

This clone is a singleton in its sample. V gene TRBV30 combines with J gene TRBJ1-2; D may be TRBD1 (5 bases). V was clipped by 0 bases and J by 0 bases, with 11 bases between them. This CDR3 contains 15 residues. Germline CDR1 is GTSNPN and CDR2 is SVGIG (reference sequence). The DNA of the CDR3 is TGTGCCTGGAGTGTATTTGGGGCTTCTAACTATGGCTACACCTTC. It is translated as CAWSVFGASNYGYTF.

The genes are TRBV29-1 and TRBJ2-1, with D perhaps TRBD1 or TRBD2 (6 bases each). The V and J ends lost 4 bases and 0 bases respectively, with 13 bases between them. Germline V gene sequence: CDR1 SQVTM, CDR2 ANQGSEA. This CDR3 has 15 amino acids. The CDR3 sequence is CSVVGGHYSYNEQFF. As DNA, the CDR3 is TGCAGCGTTGTCGGGGGCCACTACTCCTACAATGAGCAGTTCTTC.

The gene calls are TRBV30 and TRBJ2-1; TRBD1 matches 10 bases. The CDR3 runs 12 residues. J was trimmed by 9 bases and V by 3 bases; bases with no gene match: 2. The germline V gene has CDR1 GTSNPN and CDR2 SVGIG (reference sequence). CDR3 coding DNA: TGTGCCTGGAGCGGACAGGGGGGTGAGCAGTTCTTC. Protein: CAWSGQGGEQFF. Supplemented by reference TRBV30 and TRBJ2-1, the full variable domain reads SQTIHQWPATLVQPVGSPLSLECTVEGTSNPNLYWYRQAAGRGLQLLFYSVGIGQISSEVPQNLSASRPQDRQFILSSKKLLLSDSGFYLCAWSGQGGEQFFGPGTRLTVL.

The chain joins TRBV7-3 to TRBJ2-1, with D maybe TRBD1 (5 bases). Germline V gives CDR1 SGHTA, CDR2 FQGTGA. The ends were cut back, 5 bases at V and 5 bases at J, with 19 bases in the middle. The CDR3 loop spans 16 amino acids. CDR3 nucleotide sequence: TGTGCCAGCAGCCCAACCCGCCAGGGTAACCACAATGAGCAGTTCTTC. Protein sequence: CASSPTRQGNHNEQFF.

The J gene is TRBJ2-3, the V gene TRBV6-5; D unresolved. Looked up from germline, CDR1 is MNHEY and CDR2 is SVGAGI. The CDR3 runs 13 residues. V gave up 2 bases and J gave up 8 bases, with 11 bases separating them. In nucleotides, the CDR3 is TGTGCCAGCAGTTACAGGCAGGCCCCTACGCAGTATTTT. This codes for CASSYRQAPTQYF.

As DNA, the CDR3 is TGCAGCGTTAAGATTAATGGCCTACGGCAAGAGACCCAGTACTTC. The encoded protein is CSVKINGLRQETQYF. The chain carries TRBV29-1 and TRBJ2-5; D not resolved. CDR3 length equals 15 residues. Per germline, CDR1 SQVTM and CDR2 ANQGSEA. The ends were cut back, 5 bases at V and 2 bases at J, with 18 bases in the middle.

The chain has TRBV4-1 and TRBJ2-2; 9 nucleotides agree with TRBD2. Germline V CDR1 and CDR2: MGHRA, YSYEKL. This CDR3 is built from 17 residues. V trimming: 0 bases; J trimming: 4 bases; junction bases outside the gene matches: 6. CDR3 DNA sequence: TGCGCCAGCAGCCAAGAACTAGCGGGTCGTCCCACCGGGGAGCTGTTTTTT. Translation: CASSQELAGRPTGELFF.

This clone turned up a few times. Germline is not matched at one junction end, which may reflect a read error. This sequence joins TRBV2 and TRBJ2-3, with TRBD2 identical over 12 bases. The CDR3 spans 17 residues. Per germline, CDR1 SNHLY and CDR2 FYNNEI. In DNA, the CDR3 is TGTGCCAGCAGAGAAGTCCCACTAGCGGGGGGAAAAGATACGCAGTATTTT. As protein: CASREVPLAGGKDTQYF.

V gene TRBV10-2 combines with J gene TRBJ2-7; 9 bases are a match to TRBD2. CDR3 length: 17 amino acids. CDR1 is WSHSY, CDR2 SAAADI, per germline. V shed 7 bases and J 3 bases; nucleotides not matched to a gene: 16. In DNA form, the CDR3 reads TGCGCCAGCATGGGGTCTAGCGGGGCTCAGGCGCTCTACGAGCAGTACTTC. Amino acids: CASMGSSGAQALYEQYF.

This chain connects TRBV9 to TRBJ2-3; no clear D gene. Trimming took 0 bases from V and 0 from J, leaving 5 bases between them. This CDR3 has 14 amino acids. Per germline, CDR1 SGDLS and CDR2 YYNGEE. This CDR3 reads CASSVDTSTDTQYF. The CDR3 coding sequence is TGTGCCAGCAGCGTAGATACTAGCACAGATACGCAGTATTTT.

In its sample, this clone was seen once. This chain uses TRBV30 with TRBJ2-7; the D gene is possibly TRBD1 (5 bases). V lost 2 bases, J lost 5 bases, and 10 bases lay in between. CDR1 and CDR2 (germline): GTSNPN, SVGIG (reference sequence). The CDR3 loop spans 12 amino acids. Here the CDR3 reads CAWSPGIHEQYF. Written as DNA, the CDR3 is TGTGCCTGGAGTCCAGGGATCCACGAGCAGTACTTC.

This clone has more than one count but fewer than ten. This chain uses TRBV2 with TRBJ2-7; 8 bases map to TRBD2. The CDR3 contains 15 residues. The germline V gene encodes CDR1 SNHLY and CDR2 FYNNEI. V lost 6 bases and J lost 0; bases outside the gene matches: 7. The CDR3 spells CASRRSTSGSYEQYF. CDR3 nucleotide sequence: TGTGCCAGCAGACGATCAACTAGCGGCTCCTACGAGCAGTACTTC.

The chain is built from TRBV30 and TRBJ1-2, with TRBD1 matching over 8 bases. V shed 7 bases, J shed 7 bases, and the junction held 14 bases outside the gene matches. The CDR3 has 14 amino acids. The V gene's germline CDR1 is GTSNPN and CDR2 SVGIG (reference sequence). The CDR3 loop reads CAYPQGELLSGYTF. DNA of the CDR3: TGTGCCTATCCACAGGGGGAACTCCTCTCTGGCTACACCTTC.

This chain connects TRBV29-1 to TRBJ2-7; tentatively, D is TRBD1 (5 bases). V gave up 2 bases and J gave up 3 bases, with 8 bases separating them. The CDR3 contains 12 residues. Germline V gene sequence: CDR1 SQVTM, CDR2 ANQGSEA. CDR3 protein: CSVERQGYEQYF. Written as DNA, the CDR3 is TGCAGCGTTGAACGGCAGGGCTACGAGCAGTACTTC.

The chain has TRBV7-2 and TRBJ1-2, with D hard to call. Germline V gives CDR1 SGHTA, CDR2 FQGNSA. V was shortened by 3 bases and J by 8 bases, with 16 bases between the two germline ends. The CDR3 covers 14 residues. The CDR3 region has the DNA TGTGCCAGCAGCTTTTTGGAAGCGGTTGAGGGCTACACCTTC. Amino acids: CASSFLEAVEGYTF. The full variable domain, rest sourced from reference TRBV7-2 and TRBJ1-2, is GAGVSQSPSNKVTEKGKDVELRCDPISGHTALYWYRQSLGQGLEFLIYFQGNSAPDKSGLPSDRFSAERTGGSVSTLTIQRTQQEDSAVYLCASSFLEAVEGYTFGSGTRLTVV.

V gene TRBV4-2 combines with J gene TRBJ1-1, with a weak D call TRBD1 (5 bases). The ends were cut back, 0 bases at V and 3 bases at J, with 14 bases in the middle. This CDR3 has 16 amino acids. CDR1 is LGHNA, CDR2 YNFKEQ, per germline. CDR3 protein: CASSQEALLRDTEAFF. The CDR3 DNA sequence: TGTGCCAGCAGCCAAGAGGCCTTGCTCAGGGACACTGAAGCTTTCTTT.

CDR3 in amino acids: CSVGGKANYGYTF. CDR3 coding DNA: TGCAGCGTTGGAGGGAAAGCTAACTATGGCTACACCTTC. The chain is built from TRBV29-1 and TRBJ1-2; D is ambiguous. Germline values: CDR1 SQVTM, CDR2 ANQGSEA. The CDR3 is 13 residues long. The V end lost 4 bases, the J end lost 0 bases, and 9 bases lay between the germline ends.

This clone appeared once. V is TRBV9 and J is TRBJ2-3; 7 bases are shared with TRBD1. V was clipped by 0 bases and J by 3 bases; unmatched bases: 10. Germline V gene lookup returns CDR1 SGDLS and CDR2 YYNGEE. CDR3 length: 17 residues. Here the CDR3 reads CASSVDGRTGKTDTQYF. CDR3 DNA sequence: TGTGCCAGCAGCGTAGACGGCAGGACAGGTAAAACAGATACGCAGTATTTT.

This chain uses TRBV29-1 with TRBJ2-3; D is uncertain. Deletions cut 7 bases from V and 2 bases from J, with 10 bases between. The CDR3 sequence is 12 residues long. The V gene's germline CDR1 is SQVTM and CDR2 ANQGSEA. CDR3 in amino acids: CSGRVNTDTQYF. CDR3 DNA sequence: TGCAGCGGAAGGGTTAACACAGATACGCAGTATTTT.

The V gene is TRBV7-2, the J gene TRBJ1-2; TRBD1 might be the D (5 bases). Looked up from germline, CDR1 is SGHTA and CDR2 is FQGNSA. V was cut by 4 bases and J by 4 bases, with 16 bases left in between. The CDR3 extends over 15 amino acids. CDR3 nucleotides: TGTGCCAGCAGCTCGGGCCCACAGGTTTCCTATGGCTACACCTTC. It is translated as CASSSGPQVSYGYTF.

The chain carries TRBV7-3 and TRBJ2-2; TRBD2 matches 8 bases. Germline CDR1 is SGHTA and CDR2 is FQGTGA. Unmatched junction bases numbered 0, after V lost 3 bases and J lost 3 bases. The CDR3 has 14 residues. The CDR3 here is CASSFSGDTGELFF. As DNA, the CDR3 is TGTGCCAGCAGCTTTAGCGGGGACACCGGGGAGCTGTTTTTT.

The chain links TRBV14 to TRBJ1-1, with D perhaps TRBD1 (5 bases). The CDR3 length is 14 residues. In germline, CDR1 is SGHDN, CDR2 FVKESK. Trimming left V 1 base short and J 6 bases short, with 12 bases between. Written as DNA, the CDR3 is TGTGCCAGCAGCCAAGTCTTTGGGGCCTCTGAAGCTTTCTTT. Translation: CASSQVFGASEAFF.

The chain combines TRBV25-1 with TRBJ1-6; possible D gene TRBD1, 6 bases. The CDR3 length is 13 residues. Germline V gene data show CDR1 as MGHDK and CDR2 as SYGVNS. Trimming removed 4 bases at V and 9 bases at J, with 10 bases between. Here the CDR3 DNA reads TGTGCCAGCAGTGGGGCAGGGGTTTCACCCCTCCACTTT. Translated, it gives CASSGAGVSPLHF.

The chain uses TRBV30 and TRBJ2-3; 8 positions agree with TRBD1. Germline CDR1 is GTSNPN and CDR2 is SVGIG (reference sequence). The CDR3 has 16 amino acids. Trimming removed 8 bases from V and 0 bases from J; junction bases left unmatched: 13. The CDR3 DNA follows: TGTGCCCGGAAAGAGAGTAGGACAGGGAGCACAGATACGCAGTATTTT. It translates to CARKESRTGSTDTQYF.